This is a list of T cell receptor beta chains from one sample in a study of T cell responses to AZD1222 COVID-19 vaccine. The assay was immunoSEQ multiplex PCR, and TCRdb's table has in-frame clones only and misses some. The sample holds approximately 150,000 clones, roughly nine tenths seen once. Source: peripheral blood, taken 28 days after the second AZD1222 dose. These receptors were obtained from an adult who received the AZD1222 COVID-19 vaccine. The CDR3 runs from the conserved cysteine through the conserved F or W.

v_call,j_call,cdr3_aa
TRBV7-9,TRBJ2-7,CASSLVIYEQYF
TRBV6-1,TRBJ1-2,CASSEAGWGANGYTF
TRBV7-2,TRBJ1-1,CASSSQLNTEAFF
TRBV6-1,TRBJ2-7,CASSEMGGPGGEQYF
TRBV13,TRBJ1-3,CASSPQGTGNTIYF
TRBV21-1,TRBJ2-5,CASSKDAFGETQYF
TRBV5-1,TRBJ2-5,CASSLGRKETQYF
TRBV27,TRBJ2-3,CASSLKGTGAADTQYF
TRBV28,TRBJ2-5,CASSLNRQITQETQYF
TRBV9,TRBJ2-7,CASSVSGTSGYEQYF
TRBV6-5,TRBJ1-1,CASSGLTEAFF
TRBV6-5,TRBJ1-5,CASRTGDSSNQPQHF
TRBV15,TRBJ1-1,CATSRDRGDTEAFF
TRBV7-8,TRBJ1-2,CASSPEGLGNLYGYTF
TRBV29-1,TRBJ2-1,CSVVGGPALSYNEQFF
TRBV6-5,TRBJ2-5,CASSYDRHQYQETQYF
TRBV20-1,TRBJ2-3,CSAGRADTQYF
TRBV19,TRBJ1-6,CASTMGSSGHSPLHF
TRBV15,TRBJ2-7,CATSRAHRFDTEQYF
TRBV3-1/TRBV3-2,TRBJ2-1,CASSQVGYEQFF
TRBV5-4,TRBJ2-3,CASSLFAGGPSDTQYF
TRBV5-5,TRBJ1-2,CASSPDGQAAYGYTF
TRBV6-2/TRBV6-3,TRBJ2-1,CASSYKETYNEQFF
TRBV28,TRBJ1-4,CASSLQGLTNEKLFF
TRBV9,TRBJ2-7,CASSARDLFMDEQYF
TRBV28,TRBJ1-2,CASLSNLNRGNYGYTF
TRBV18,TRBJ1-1,CASSPKAGVGTEAFF
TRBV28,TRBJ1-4,CASSPGSKSATNEKLFF
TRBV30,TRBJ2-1,CAWSVRAGLFNEQFF
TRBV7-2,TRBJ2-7,CASSLVWASGAPLEQYF
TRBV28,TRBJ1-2,CASTSGDYGYTF
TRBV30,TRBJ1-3,CAWRGSSGNTIYF
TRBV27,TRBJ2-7,CASSFWLEQYF
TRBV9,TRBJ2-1,CASSVVDRYNEQFF
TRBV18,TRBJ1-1,CASSLSGYTEAFF
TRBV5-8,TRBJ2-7,CASSLGQPDGVQYF
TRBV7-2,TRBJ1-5,CASSPGQGGQPQHF
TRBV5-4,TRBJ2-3,CASTRTIGPETDTQYF
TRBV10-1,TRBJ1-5,CASSDGSQPQHF
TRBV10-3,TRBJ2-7,CAIGSSGLAYEQYF
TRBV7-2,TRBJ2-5,CASSGDSLSPQYF
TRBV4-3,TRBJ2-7,CASSQEDRGWYEQYF
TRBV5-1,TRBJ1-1,CASSLGQGGMNTEAFF
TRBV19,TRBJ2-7,CASSIGDIAYEQYF
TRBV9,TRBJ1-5,CASSPPEGRTQPQHF
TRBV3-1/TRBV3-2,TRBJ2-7,CASSPSGTYEQYF
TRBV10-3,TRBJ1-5,CAISEGGGGFQPQHF
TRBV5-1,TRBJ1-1,CASSLANTEAFF
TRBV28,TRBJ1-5,CASSLTGLRKPQHF
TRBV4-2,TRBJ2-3,CASSQEVGPAGAADTQYF
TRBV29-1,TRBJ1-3,CSGTSSGNTIYF
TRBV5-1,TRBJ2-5,CASSPGTGDAQETQYF
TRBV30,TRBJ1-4,CAWSGRGAEKLFF
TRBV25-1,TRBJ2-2,CASSERAGGTGELFF
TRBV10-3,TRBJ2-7,CAISRGVEQYF
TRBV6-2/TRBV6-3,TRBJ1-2,CASSGTQDAGGYTF
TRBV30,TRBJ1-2,CAWTRGPYYGYTF